This paragraph reports one TCR beta chain. Its antigen remains unknown. These data belong to a study of cytomegalovirus exposure and HLA in healthy donors. Study conclusions and caveats: Across donors, presence/absence analyses took sequencing depth to be roughly uniform.

The PCR contained 60 Vbeta and 13 Jbeta primers. This table comes from immunoSEQ multiplex PCR, and its TCRdb copy is limited to in-frame clones, with some not included. Altogether under 200,000 clones are present, approximately 80% being singletons, with the ten largest covering around 0.8%. The germline gives CDR1 MDHEN, CDR2 SYDVKM. This CDR3 comprises 15 residues. V shed 8 bases, J shed 7 bases, and the junction held 11 bases outside the gene matches. The chain combines TRBV28 with TRBJ2-1, with 10 bases identical to TRBD2. This receptor was identified in a woman aged 18-29 years in good health and CMV-seronegative. The source material was PBMCs. The CDR3 reads CASLAGAPRRNEQFF. For the CDR3, the DNA is TGTGCCAGCCTAGCGGGAGCGCCGAGGAGGAATGAGCAGTTCTTC.